Shown below are 10 T cell receptor beta chains from a single sample sequenced in a study of blood T cell repertoires in COVID-19. Sequencing was performed with immunoSEQ multiplex PCR; in TCRdb, only in-frame clones are kept and a portion is missing. The table lists about 82,000 clones, roughly 78% of them singletons. The specimen was peripheral blood. These receptors all stem from a man aged 60 to 69 with COVID-19, enrolled during active disease.

V gene TRBV9 combines with J gene TRBJ2-7, with 8 bases matching TRBD2. The junction had 3 bases not matched to a gene; V was cut back by 1 base and J by 3 bases. Per the germline V gene, CDR1 is SGDLS and CDR2 is YYNGEE. This CDR3 contains 14 residues. The CDR3 coding sequence is TGTGCCAGCAGCGTAACCGGGGGGGACTACGAGCAGTACTTC. This sequence encodes CASSVTGGDYEQYF.

The chain has TRBV9 and TRBJ2-7; 10 bases line up with TRBD2. The CDR3 runs to 15 residues. V lost 3 bases and J lost 0; bases outside the gene matches: 3. Per the germline V gene, CDR1 is SGDLS and CDR2 is YYNGEE. CDR3 amino acids: CASSASGSYSYEQYF. The CDR3 nucleotides read TGTGCCAGCAGCGCTAGCGGGAGCTACTCCTACGAGCAGTACTTC.

The chain uses TRBV29-1 and TRBJ2-3; possible D gene TRBD2, 6 bases. Germline loops: CDR1 SQVTM, CDR2 ANQGSEA. V was clipped by 8 bases and J by 1 base, with 16 bases between them. The CDR3 runs 14 residues. The CDR3 here is CSPIIRRGTDTQYF. The CDR3, as DNA: TGCAGCCCCATCATCAGGAGGGGCACAGATACGCAGTATTTT.

As for this clone: This may be a read error, as it is one base from a much larger clone. At the DNA level, this CDR3 is encoded by other sequences in the same sample as well. The rearrangement uses TRBV28 and TRBJ2-2; 8 bases align to TRBD2. Germline values: CDR1 MDHEN, CDR2 SYDVKM. This CDR3 has 13 residues. The V segment lost 4 bases and the J segment 8 bases; nucleotides outside the gene matches: 3. CDR3 in amino acids: CASSSAGAGELFF. DNA of the CDR3: TGTGCCAGCAGTTCAGCGGGAGCTGGGGAGCTGTTTTTT.

Concerning this clone: At one end the junction does not follow the germline gene, possibly because of a read error. The V gene is TRBV2, the J gene TRBJ2-1; 7 bases match TRBD1. Germline lookup yields CDR1 SNHLY and CDR2 FYNNEI. The CDR3 contains 15 residues. CDR3 DNA sequence: TGTGCCAGCAGGGAAGCCGGGACAGCCTTCAATGAGCAGTTCTTC. Its translation: CASREAGTAFNEQFF.

This chain joins TRBV9 and TRBJ2-7, with D perhaps TRBD2 (6 bases). This CDR3 has 16 amino acids. Per germline, CDR1 SGDLS and CDR2 YYNGEE. Trimming took off 3 bases at V and 0 bases at J, with 16 bases between the two ends. The CDR3: CASSATRDGGSYEQYF. The CDR3 bases are TGTGCCAGCAGCGCGACCCGGGACGGGGGCTCCTACGAGCAGTACTTC.

The rearrangement joins TRBV25-1 to TRBJ1-6; D possibly corresponds to TRBD1 (6 bases). Germline V CDR1 and CDR2: MGHDK, SYGVNS. CDR3 length: 14 residues. The ends were cut back, 3 bases at V and 10 bases at J, with 13 bases in the middle. This CDR3 reads CASSDYQGISPLHF. CDR3 bases: TGTGCCAGCAGTGATTACCAGGGGATCTCACCCCTCCACTTT.

The chain uses TRBV14 and TRBJ2-7, with D perhaps matching TRBD1 (6 bases). Germline V gene data show CDR1 as SGHDN and CDR2 as FVKESK. The V end was cut by 9 bases, the J end by 6 bases, with 21 bases between. This CDR3 is built from 14 residues. CDR3 protein: CARGLEQGYGEQYF. The CDR3 nucleotides read TGTGCCAGGGGCTTAGAGCAGGGGTACGGCGAGCAGTACTTC. Looking up the rest from reference TRBV14 and TRBJ2-7 gives the full variable domain: EAGVTQFPSHSVIEKGQTVTLRCDPISGHDNLYWYRRVMGKEIKFLLHFVKESKQDESGMPNNRFLAERTGGTYSTLKVQPAELEDSGVYFCARGLEQGYGEQYFGPGTRLTVT.

V is TRBV11-3 and J is TRBJ1-6; D gene ambiguous. Germline V gene data show CDR1 as SGHNT and CDR2 as YENEEA. This CDR3 is built from 14 residues. The V end was cut by 3 bases, the J end by 1 base, with 4 bases between. Written as DNA, the CDR3 is TGTGCCAGCAGCTTGCGGTCCTATAATTCACCCCTCCACTTT. This translates into CASSLRSYNSPLHF.

The table lists this clone with a few counts. This chain uses TRBV10-3 with TRBJ2-1; possibly TRBD1 for D (6 bases). CDR3 size: 15 residues. Trimming removed 6 bases from V and 7 bases from J, with 19 bases in between. Germline-derived CDR1 and CDR2 are ENHRY and SYGVKD. CDR3 nucleotide sequence: TGTGCCATCAGAGCTACAGGGTTTGGATCGAATGAGCAGTTCTTC. Translated: CAIRATGFGSNEQFF.